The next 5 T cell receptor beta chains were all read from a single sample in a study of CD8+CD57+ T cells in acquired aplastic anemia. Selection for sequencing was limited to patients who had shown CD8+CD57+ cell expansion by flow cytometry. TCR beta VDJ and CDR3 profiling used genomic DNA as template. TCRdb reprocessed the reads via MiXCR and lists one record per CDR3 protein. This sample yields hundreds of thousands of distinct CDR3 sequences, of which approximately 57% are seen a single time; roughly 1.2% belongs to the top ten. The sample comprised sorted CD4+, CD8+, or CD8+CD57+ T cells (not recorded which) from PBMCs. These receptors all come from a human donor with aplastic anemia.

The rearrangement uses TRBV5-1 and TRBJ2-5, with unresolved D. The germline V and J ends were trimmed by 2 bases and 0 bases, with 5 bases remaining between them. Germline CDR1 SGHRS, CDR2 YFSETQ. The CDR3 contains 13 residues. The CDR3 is CASSFPYQETQYF. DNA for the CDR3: TGCGCCAGCAGCTTCCCGTACCAAGAGACCCAGTACTTC.

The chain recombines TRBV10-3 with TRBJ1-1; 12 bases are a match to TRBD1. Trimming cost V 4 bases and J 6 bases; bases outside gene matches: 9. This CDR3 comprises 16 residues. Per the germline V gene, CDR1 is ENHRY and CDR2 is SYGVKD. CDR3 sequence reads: CAISGDRGRGGAEAFF. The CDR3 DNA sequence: TGTGCCATCAGTGGGGACAGGGGGCGGGGTGGGGCTGAAGCTTTCTTT.

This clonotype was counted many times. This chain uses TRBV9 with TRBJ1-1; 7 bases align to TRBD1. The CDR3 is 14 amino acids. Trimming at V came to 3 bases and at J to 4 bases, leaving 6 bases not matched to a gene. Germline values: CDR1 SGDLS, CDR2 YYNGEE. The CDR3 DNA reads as TGTGCCAGCAGCGACCAGACAGGGCGCACTGAAGCTTTCTTT. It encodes CASSDQTGRTEAFF. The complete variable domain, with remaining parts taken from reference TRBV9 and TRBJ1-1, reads DSGVTQTPKHLITATGQRVTLRCSPRSGDLSVYWYQQSLDQGLQFLIQYYNGEERAKGNILERFSAQQFPDLHSELNLSSLELGDSALYFCASSDQTGRTEAFFGQGTRLTVV.

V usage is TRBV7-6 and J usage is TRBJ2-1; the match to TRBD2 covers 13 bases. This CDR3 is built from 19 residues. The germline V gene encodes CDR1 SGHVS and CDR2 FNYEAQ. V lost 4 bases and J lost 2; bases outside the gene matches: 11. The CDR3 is CASSSGTSGADITYNEQFF. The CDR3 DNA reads TGTGCCAGCAGCTCAGGGACTAGCGGGGCCGACATAACCTACAATGAGCAGTTCTTC.

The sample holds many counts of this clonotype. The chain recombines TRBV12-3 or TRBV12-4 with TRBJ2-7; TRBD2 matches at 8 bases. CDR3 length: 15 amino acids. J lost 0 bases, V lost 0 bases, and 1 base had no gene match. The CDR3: CASSLAGTSSYEQYF. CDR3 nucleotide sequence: TGTGCCAGCAGTTTAGCCGGGACTAGCTCCTACGAGCAGTACTTC.